This entry features one TCR beta chain sequence. The sample comes from a study of blood T cell repertoires in COVID-19. The V segment lost 4 bases and the J segment 4 bases; nucleotides outside the gene matches: 2. Germline V gives CDR1 MNHEY, CDR2 SVGEGT. This CDR3 has 13 amino acids. As originally analysed: Reference gene primer amplification gave nucleated cell count estimates. Produced via immunoSEQ multiplex PCR; TCRdb's table is partial and in-frame only. The DNA was the basis for D and trimming; V, J and clone size are from that table. Among about 140,000 clones listed, around 80% were seen once.

The chain couples TRBV6-2 or TRBV6-3 to TRBJ2-5; 8 bases are a match to TRBD2. The origin of this receptor is a human donor in a cohort sampled during active COVID-19. Sequencing used peripheral blood. The DNA of the CDR3 is TGTGCCAGCAGTTCCAGCGGGAGAGAGACCCAGTACTTC. This translates into CASSSSGRETQYF.